Shown below are 16 T cell receptor beta chains from a single sample sequenced in a study of T-cell reconstitution after alpha-beta-depleted transplantation in children. Unique molecular identifiers featured in how the TCRbeta library was prepared. TCRdb reanalysed the PCR reads using MiXCR and keeps one entry per CDR3 protein. Of approximately 200,000 distinct CDR3 sequences in the sample, roughly 15% were seen once. The sequencing here drew on PBMCs from the stem cell graft donor, taken from the stem cell graft. These receptors originate from a human donor who donated a stem cell graft to a child with acute lymphoblastic leukemia.

In its sample, this clonotype was seen many times. The rearrangement links TRBV5-1 to TRBJ2-2, with 12 nucleotides matching TRBD1. Looked up from germline, CDR1 is SGHRS and CDR2 is YFSETQ. The junction had 9 bases not matched to a gene; V was cut back by 4 bases and J by 5 bases. The CDR3 has 17 residues. Here the CDR3 DNA reads TGCGCCAGCAGCGCTCCCCCGGGACAGGGGGCGACCGGGGAGCTGTTTTTT. This translates into CASSAPPGQGATGELFF.

This clonotype has ten or more counts. The CDR3: CASNSGASNTGELFF. CDR3 coding DNA: TGCGCCAGCAATTCGGGGGCGTCGAACACCGGGGAGCTGTTTTTT. This chain uses TRBV5-1 with TRBJ2-2; either TRBD1 or TRBD2 may fit D (6 bases each). V gave up 6 bases and J gave up 0 bases, with 12 bases separating them. Germline CDR1 SGHRS, CDR2 YFSETQ. This CDR3 has 15 amino acids.

This clonotype was seen repeatedly, ten times or more. This chain joins TRBV20-1 and TRBJ2-1, with 13 bases lining up with TRBD2. Germline V gene sequence: CDR1 DFQATT, CDR2 SNEGSKA (reference sequence). This CDR3 is 14 amino acids long. J lost 7 bases, V lost 5 bases, and 5 bases had no gene match. The chain's CDR3 is CSAAGTSGKNEQFF. Written as DNA, the CDR3 is TGCAGTGCTGCCGGGACTAGCGGGAAGAATGAGCAGTTCTTC.

This clonotype has ten or more counts. The CDR3 DNA reads as TGTGCCAGCAGTCTTCGGGACAGGGGATACTACAATGAGCAGTTCTTC. It yields the protein CASSLRDRGYYNEQFF. The chain uses TRBV25-1 and TRBJ2-1; 10 bases match TRBD1. With V trimmed by 5 bases and J by 3 bases, 7 bases remained unmatched. The V gene's germline CDR1 is MGHDK and CDR2 SYGVNS. This CDR3 has 16 residues.

The rearrangement joins TRBV7-9 to TRBJ2-3; D is tentatively TRBD1 or TRBD2 (6 bases each). V was trimmed by 3 bases and J by 6 bases, leaving 13 bases between them. Germline V gene lookup returns CDR1 SEHNR and CDR2 FQNEAQ (reference sequence). The CDR3 consists of 14 residues. The CDR3 bases are TGTGCCAGCAGCTTGGGGGCCCGGGGGGATACGCAGTATTTT. Residues: CASSLGARGDTQYF.

The chain recombines TRBV20-1 with TRBJ1-2; the D is unclear. Germline V gene sequence: CDR1 DFQATT, CDR2 SNEGSKA (reference sequence). V gave up 0 bases and J gave up 3 bases, with 14 bases separating them. The CDR3 has 15 residues. The CDR3 is CSARDPLAFDYGYTF. CDR3 nucleotide sequence: TGCAGTGCTAGAGATCCCCTTGCGTTCGACTATGGCTACACCTTC.

This chain uses TRBV19 with TRBJ1-1; 7 bases map to TRBD1. This CDR3 region has 16 residues. Germline V gives CDR1 LNHDA, CDR2 SQIVND (reference sequence). V was clipped by 4 bases and J by 11 bases; unmatched bases: 19. The CDR3 sequence: CASSTRGRLGQSRAFF. For the CDR3, the DNA is TGTGCCAGTAGTACGAGGGGGCGTTTAGGGCAGAGTCGGGCTTTCTTT.

This clonotype was found a few times. This rearrangement joins TRBV23-1 to TRBJ2-3; D possibly corresponds to TRBD2 (6 bases). TRBV23-1 is an ORF, with its function uncertain. Trimming took 1 base from V and 5 from J, leaving 13 bases between them. The CDR3 sequence is 15 residues long. The CDR3 DNA reads TGCGCCAGCAGTCAATTAGCGGACGCCGGAGATACGCAGTATTTT. Protein sequence: CASSQLADAGDTQYF.

The V and J genes are TRBV7-8 and TRBJ2-7, with 9 bases fitting TRBD2. Germline loops: CDR1 SGHVS, CDR2 FQNEAQ. This CDR3 is built from 17 residues. The junction had 12 bases not matched to a gene; V was cut back by 1 base and J by 5 bases. CDR3 residues: CASSLGYAGGPSDEQYF. The CDR3 DNA sequence: TGTGCCAGCAGCTTAGGGTACGCGGGAGGGCCATCCGACGAGCAGTACTTC.

This clonotype was picked up many times. The chain uses TRBV12-3 or TRBV12-4 and TRBJ1-5; D not resolved. CDR3 length: 12 amino acids. The V and J ends lost 7 bases and 3 bases respectively, with 7 bases between them. DNA for the CDR3: TGTGCCAGCAAGGACCACAATCAGCCCCAGCATTTT. Translation: CASKDHNQPQHF.

At least ten counts were recorded for this clonotype. The rearrangement uses TRBV5-4 and TRBJ2-7; D is unresolved. The CDR3 has 14 amino acids. The germline V gene has CDR1 SGHNT and CDR2 YYREEE (reference sequence). The V and J ends lost 7 bases and 0 bases respectively, with 14 bases between them. The CDR3 DNA sequence: TGTGCCAGCCGGGCAAATCCTAGCTCCTACGAGCAGTACTTC. Its translation is CASRANPSSYEQYF.

This clonotype was seen ten or more times. The chain combines TRBV7-9 with TRBJ2-7, with unresolved D. This CDR3 is built from 11 residues. Germline CDR1 reads SEHNR; CDR2 reads FQNEAQ (reference sequence). V shed 1 base and J shed 12 bases, with 10 bases lying between them. For the CDR3, the DNA is TGTGCCAGCAGCTTAGGATTAGATCGGTACTTC. It codes for CASSLGLDRYF.

This clonotype was counted at least ten times. The chain couples TRBV20-1 to TRBJ1-5, with D perhaps matching TRBD1 (6 bases). CDR1 is DFQATT and CDR2 is SNEGSKA in the germline V gene (reference sequence). The V and J ends lost 1 base and 0 bases respectively, with 10 bases between them. The CDR3 sequence is 15 residues long. CDR3 DNA sequence: TGCAGTGCTAGAGGCGGGACATATAGCAATCAGCCCCAGCATTTT. Translation: CSARGGTYSNQPQHF.

This clonotype was detected many times. The CDR3 bases are TGTGCCATCAGAAGAGGGGCGGGAGTTAAGGTAAATCCCTACGAGCAGTACTTC. It yields the protein CAIRRGAGVKVNPYEQYF. The rearrangement links TRBV10-3 to TRBJ2-7, with 7 positions matching TRBD2. Losses at the gene ends were 6 bases for V and 2 bases for J; bases not matched to a gene: 19. There are 18 residues in the CDR3. Germline CDR1 reads ENHRY; CDR2 reads SYGVKD.

This clonotype was counted ten times or more. This chain joins TRBV7-2 and TRBJ2-7, with D unresolved. CDR1 is SGHTA, CDR2 FQGNSA, per germline. The CDR3 has 15 residues. Trimming pared 2 bases from V and 1 base from J, leaving 12 bases between. In DNA form, the CDR3 reads TGTGCCAGCAGCTTACAGGTACTTCCATCCTACGAGCAGTACTTC. Encoded protein: CASSLQVLPSYEQYF.

This clonotype was observed at least ten times. This rearrangement joins TRBV7-9 to TRBJ2-1, with 10 nucleotides matching TRBD2. The V gene end was trimmed by 4 bases and the J gene end by 2 bases; junction bases not matched to a gene: 5. The germline V gene has CDR1 SEHNR and CDR2 FQNEAQ (reference sequence). The CDR3 loop spans 16 amino acids. CDR3 in DNA: TGTGCCAGCAGCTCCGGGACTAGCGAGACCTACAATGAGCAGTTCTTC. Its translation is CASSSGTSETYNEQFF.